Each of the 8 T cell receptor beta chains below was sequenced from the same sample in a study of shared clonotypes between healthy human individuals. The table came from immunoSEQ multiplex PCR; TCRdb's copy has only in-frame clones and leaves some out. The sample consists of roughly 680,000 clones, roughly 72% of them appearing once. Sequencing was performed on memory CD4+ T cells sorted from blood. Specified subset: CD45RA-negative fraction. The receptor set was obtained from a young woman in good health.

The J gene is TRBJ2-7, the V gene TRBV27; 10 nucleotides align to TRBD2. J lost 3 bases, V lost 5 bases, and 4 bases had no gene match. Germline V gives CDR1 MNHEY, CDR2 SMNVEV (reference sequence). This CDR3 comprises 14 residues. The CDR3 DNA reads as TGTGCCAGCAGTCTGAGCGGGAGGGTCTACGAGCAGTACTTC. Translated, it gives CASSLSGRVYEQYF.

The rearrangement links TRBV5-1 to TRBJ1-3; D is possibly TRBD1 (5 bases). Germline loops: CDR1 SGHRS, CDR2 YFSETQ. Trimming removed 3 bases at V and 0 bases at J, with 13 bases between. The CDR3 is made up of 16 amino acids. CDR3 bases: TGCGCCAGCAGCTATGACAGTTCAAACTCTGGAAACACCATATATTTT. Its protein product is CASSYDSSNSGNTIYF.

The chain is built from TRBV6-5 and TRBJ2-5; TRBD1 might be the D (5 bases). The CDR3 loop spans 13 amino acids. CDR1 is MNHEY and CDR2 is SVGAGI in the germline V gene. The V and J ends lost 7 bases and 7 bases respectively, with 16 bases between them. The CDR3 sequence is CASTKTARGTQYF. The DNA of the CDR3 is TGTGCCAGCACCAAGACAGCACGAGGGACCCAGTACTTC.

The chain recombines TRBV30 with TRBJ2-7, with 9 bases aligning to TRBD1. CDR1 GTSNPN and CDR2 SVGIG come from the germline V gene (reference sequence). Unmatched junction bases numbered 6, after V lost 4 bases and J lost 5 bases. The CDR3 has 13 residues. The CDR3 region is CAWKPGQGNEQYF. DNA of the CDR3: TGTGCCTGGAAACCGGGACAGGGAAACGAGCAGTACTTC.

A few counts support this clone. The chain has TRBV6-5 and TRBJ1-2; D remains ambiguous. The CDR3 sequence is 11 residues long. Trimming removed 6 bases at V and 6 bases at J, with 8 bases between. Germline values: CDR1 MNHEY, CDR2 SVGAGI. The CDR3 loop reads CASRTWDGYTF. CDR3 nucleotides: TGTGCCAGCAGGACGTGGGATGGCTACACCTTC.

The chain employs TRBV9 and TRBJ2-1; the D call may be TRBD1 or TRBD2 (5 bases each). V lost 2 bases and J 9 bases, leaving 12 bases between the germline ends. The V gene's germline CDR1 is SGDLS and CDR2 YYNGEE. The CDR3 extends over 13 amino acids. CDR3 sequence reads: CASSVGTGPEQFF. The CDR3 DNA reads TGTGCCAGCAGCGTGGGGACGGGTCCTGAGCAGTTCTTC.

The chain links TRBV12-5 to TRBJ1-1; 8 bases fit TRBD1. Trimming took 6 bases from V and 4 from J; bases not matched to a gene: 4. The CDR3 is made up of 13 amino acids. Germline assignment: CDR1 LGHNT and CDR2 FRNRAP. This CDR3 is CASGLTGGTEAFF. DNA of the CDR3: TGTGCTAGTGGCCTAACAGGGGGCACTGAAGCTTTCTTT. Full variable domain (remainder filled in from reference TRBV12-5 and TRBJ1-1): DARVTQTPRHKVTEMGQEVTMRCQPILGHNTVFWYRQTMMQGLELLAYFRNRAPLDDSGMPKDRFSAEMPDATLATLKIQPSEPRDSAVYFCASGLTGGTEAFFGQGTRLTVV.

The CDR3 region is CASSGDREVGGNQPQHF. The CDR3 nucleotides are TGTGCCAGCAGTGGGGACAGGGAAGTCGGGGGCAATCAGCCCCAGCATTTT. The V and J genes are TRBV6-1 and TRBJ1-5; 9 nucleotides align to TRBD1. V shed 4 bases, J shed 2 bases, and the junction held 9 bases outside the gene matches. The germline gives CDR1 MNHNS, CDR2 SASEGT. The CDR3 is 17 amino acids.